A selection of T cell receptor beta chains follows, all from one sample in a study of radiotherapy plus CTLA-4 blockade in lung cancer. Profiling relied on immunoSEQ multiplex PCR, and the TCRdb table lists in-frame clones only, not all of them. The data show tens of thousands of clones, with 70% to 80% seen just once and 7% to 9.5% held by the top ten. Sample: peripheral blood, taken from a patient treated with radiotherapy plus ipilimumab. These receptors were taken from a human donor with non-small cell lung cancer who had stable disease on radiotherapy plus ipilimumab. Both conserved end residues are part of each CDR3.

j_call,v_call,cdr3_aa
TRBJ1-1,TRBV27,CASQHRMNTEAFF
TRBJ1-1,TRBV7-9,CASSLVRGGANTEALF
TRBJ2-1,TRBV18,CASSRGLANNEQFF
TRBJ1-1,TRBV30,CAWVRGGNTEAFF
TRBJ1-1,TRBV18,CASSEHTLGTEAFF
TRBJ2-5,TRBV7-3,CASSPGGLQETQYF
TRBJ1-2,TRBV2,CASTQRGQGTDGYTF
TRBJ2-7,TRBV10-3,CAISEVGQGEQYF
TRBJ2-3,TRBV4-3,CASSKGQGAITDTQYF
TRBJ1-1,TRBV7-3,CASSLIFNTEAFF
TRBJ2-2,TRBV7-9,CASSSSLTGGPGELFF
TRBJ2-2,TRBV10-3,CAISFPTGGRDTGELFF
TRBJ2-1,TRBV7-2,CASSLERGLNNEQFF
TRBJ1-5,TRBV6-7,CASSPGQGESNQPQHF
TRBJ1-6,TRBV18,CASSPGQGDSPLHF
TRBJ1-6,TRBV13,CASSLGSGQGISSYNSPLHF
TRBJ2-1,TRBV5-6,CASSRRGATYNEQFF
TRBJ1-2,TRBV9,CASSVYRSPSLYGYTF
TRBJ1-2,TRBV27,CASSPDRVGVYGYTF
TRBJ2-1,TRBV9,CASSVVTGAYNEQFF
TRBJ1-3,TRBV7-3,CASSPVQGAFGNTIYF
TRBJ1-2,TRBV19,CASNPGQGGYGYTF
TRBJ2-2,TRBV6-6,CASSTGLAVGAGELFF
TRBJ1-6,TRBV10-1,CASNAGANSPLHF
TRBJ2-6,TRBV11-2,CASSFSGANVLTF
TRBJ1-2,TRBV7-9,CASSGRQGSANYGYTF
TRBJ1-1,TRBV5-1,CASSIDSMNTEAFF
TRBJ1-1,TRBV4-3,CASSQDFQGAGTEAFF
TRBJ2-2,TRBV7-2,CASSLGPSGGISGELFF
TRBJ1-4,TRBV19,CASSPRMGNEKLFF
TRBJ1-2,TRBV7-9,CASSFADSLRYGYTF
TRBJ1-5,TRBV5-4,CASSPGTGPNQPQHF
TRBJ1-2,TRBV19,CASSIGPGQDYGYTF
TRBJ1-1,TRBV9,CASSVIDREAFF
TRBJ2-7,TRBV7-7,CASSRGGSYEQYF
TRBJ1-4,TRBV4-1,CASSQELGGKGKKLFF
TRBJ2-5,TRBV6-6,CASVRTGEETQYF
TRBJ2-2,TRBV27,CASRSSEVTGELFF
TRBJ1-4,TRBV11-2,CASSFWESTNEKLFF
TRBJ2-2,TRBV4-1,CASSQLDRSNTGELFF
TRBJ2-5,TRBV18,CASSPLGSGQETQYF
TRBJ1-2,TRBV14,CASSLGWGYGYTF
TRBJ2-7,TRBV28,CASSLGAAYSYEQYF
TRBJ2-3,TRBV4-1,CASSQDLVGISTDTQYF
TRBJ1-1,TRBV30,CAWSRRLRRTEAFF
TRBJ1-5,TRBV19,CASSIDLGARTNQPQHF
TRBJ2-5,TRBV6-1,CASRTGYQETQYF
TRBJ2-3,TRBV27,CASSFTFSTASVTDTQYF
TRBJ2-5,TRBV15,CATSSSRGPSQETQYF
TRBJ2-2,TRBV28,CASNLLRDGPTGELFF
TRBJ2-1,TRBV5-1,CASSHQEGNEQFF
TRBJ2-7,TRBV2,CASSGITYEQYF
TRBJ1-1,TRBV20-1,CSARVTAEAFF
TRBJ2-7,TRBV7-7,CASSLPSSGGAYEQYF
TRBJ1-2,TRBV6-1,CASSELGVGGYTF